These T cell receptor beta chains were read from a single sample in a study of blood T cell repertoires in COVID-19. TCRdb's table, derived via immunoSEQ multiplex PCR, lists solely in-frame clones and lacks some. The data contain about 54,000 clones, 85% to 95% of them seen just once; the ten biggest clones take up roughly 3.9%. Sequences were obtained from peripheral blood. These receptors came from a man aged 50-59 years with acute or convalescent COVID-19. Each CDR3 is given with its conserved first and last residue. Fields, in order: J gene, V gene, clone size, CDR3 protein. Clone size is not always given. Where it is, it says once, few, many or a class for expanded clones.

j_gene: TRBJ2-3
v_gene: TRBV11-3
abundance: .
CDR3aa: CASSSREFSADTQYF

j_gene: TRBJ2-1
v_gene: TRBV12-5
abundance: .
CDR3aa: CASGLVGGADNEQFF

j_gene: TRBJ1-4
v_gene: TRBV6-1
abundance: .
CDR3aa: CASSEGLSTNEKLFF

j_gene: TRBJ1-2
v_gene: TRBV5-5
abundance: .
CDR3aa: CASSLEGQLNYGYTF

j_gene: TRBJ1-1
v_gene: TRBV11-3
abundance: .
CDR3aa: CASSLEATEAFF

j_gene: TRBJ2-7
v_gene: TRBV10-1
abundance: .
CDR3aa: CASSVGTGTYEQYF

j_gene: TRBJ2-3
v_gene: TRBV2
abundance: .
CDR3aa: CASSAREGVLYTDTQYF

j_gene: TRBJ2-1
v_gene: TRBV6-2/TRBV6-3
abundance: .
CDR3aa: CASSYSRREQFF

j_gene: TRBJ2-5
v_gene: TRBV24-1
abundance: .
CDR3aa: CATSDLQTSGETQYF

j_gene: TRBJ1-3
v_gene: TRBV7-9
abundance: .
CDR3aa: CASSFGVSTVISGNTIYF

j_gene: TRBJ2-5
v_gene: TRBV6-5
abundance: .
CDR3aa: CASSAGVETQYF

j_gene: TRBJ2-7
v_gene: TRBV24-1
abundance: .
CDR3aa: CATKAGGSSYEQYF

j_gene: TRBJ2-3
v_gene: TRBV2
abundance: .
CDR3aa: CAVLARGTDTQYF

j_gene: TRBJ2-7
v_gene: TRBV6-2/TRBV6-3
abundance: .
CDR3aa: CASSYNPWTATYEQYF

j_gene: TRBJ2-7
v_gene: TRBV19
abundance: .
CDR3aa: CASSPSAGPYEQYF

j_gene: TRBJ1-1
v_gene: TRBV2
abundance: .
CDR3aa: CASSMVGTGNTEAFF

j_gene: TRBJ1-1
v_gene: TRBV28
abundance: few
CDR3aa: CASSLGGQGAAFF

j_gene: TRBJ1-5
v_gene: TRBV19
abundance: .
CDR3aa: CASTAPTGPHQPQHF

j_gene: TRBJ2-1
v_gene: TRBV28
abundance: .
CDR3aa: CASTRQGGSNEQFF

j_gene: TRBJ2-7
v_gene: TRBV4-1
abundance: .
CDR3aa: CASSQDGEGYF

j_gene: TRBJ1-5
v_gene: TRBV5-1
abundance: .
CDR3aa: CASSLAGYSNQPQHF

j_gene: TRBJ2-1
v_gene: TRBV3-1/TRBV3-2
abundance: .
CDR3aa: CASSQLAGGGRNEQFF

j_gene: TRBJ1-3
v_gene: TRBV4-3
abundance: .
CDR3aa: CASSQGPGLGNTIYF

j_gene: TRBJ2-5
v_gene: TRBV19
abundance: .
CDR3aa: CASSIRGTANAETQYF

j_gene: TRBJ2-7
v_gene: TRBV18
abundance: .
CDR3aa: CASSLGGTGLYEQYF

j_gene: TRBJ2-6
v_gene: TRBV10-3
abundance: .
CDR3aa: CAIPGNPSSGANVLTF

j_gene: TRBJ1-4
v_gene: TRBV15
abundance: .
CDR3aa: CATSRDGAQGALEKLFF

j_gene: TRBJ2-4
v_gene: TRBV7-8
abundance: once
CDR3aa: CASSLSRTGGVIQYF

j_gene: TRBJ2-1
v_gene: TRBV7-2
abundance: .
CDR3aa: CASSPLGLLAGRNEQFF

j_gene: TRBJ2-5
v_gene: TRBV5-6
abundance: .
CDR3aa: CASSLTSGRAWETQYF

j_gene: TRBJ2-1
v_gene: TRBV11-3
abundance: .
CDR3aa: CASRPGGASSYNEQFF

j_gene: TRBJ2-1
v_gene: TRBV7-9
abundance: .
CDR3aa: CASSLSGARSGEQFF

j_gene: TRBJ2-3
v_gene: TRBV18
abundance: .
CDR3aa: CASSPWATTDTQYF